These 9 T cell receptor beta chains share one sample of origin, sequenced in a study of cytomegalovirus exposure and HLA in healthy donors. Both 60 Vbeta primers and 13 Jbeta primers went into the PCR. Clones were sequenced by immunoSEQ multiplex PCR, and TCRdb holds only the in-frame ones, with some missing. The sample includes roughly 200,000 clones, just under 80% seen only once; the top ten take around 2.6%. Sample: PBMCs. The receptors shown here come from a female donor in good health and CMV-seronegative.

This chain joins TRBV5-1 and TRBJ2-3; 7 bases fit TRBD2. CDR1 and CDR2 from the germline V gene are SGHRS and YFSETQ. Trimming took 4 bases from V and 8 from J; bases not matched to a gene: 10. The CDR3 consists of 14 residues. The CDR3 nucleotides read TGCGCCAGCAGCGACGGGGGGAGGAGAAGTACGCAGTATTTT. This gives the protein CASSDGGRRSTQYF.

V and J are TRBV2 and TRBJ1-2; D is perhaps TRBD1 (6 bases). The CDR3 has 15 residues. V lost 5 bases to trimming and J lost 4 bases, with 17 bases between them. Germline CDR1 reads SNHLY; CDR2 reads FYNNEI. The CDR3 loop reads CASSRVQGIGYGYTF. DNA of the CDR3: TGTGCCAGCAGTAGGGTCCAGGGGATCGGCTATGGCTACACCTTC. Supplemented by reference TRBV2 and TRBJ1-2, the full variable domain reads EPEVTQTPSHQVTQMGQEVILRCVPISNHLYFYWYRQILGQKVEFLVSFYNNEISEKSEIFDDQFSVERPDGSNFTLKIRSTKLEDSAMYFCASSRVQGIGYGYTFGSGTRLTVV.

CDR3 DNA sequence: TGTGCCAGCAGATCCCACCGGGACTTCTACAATGAGCAGTTCTTC. It is translated as CASRSHRDFYNEQFF. The J gene is TRBJ2-1, the V gene TRBV4-2, with D perhaps matching TRBD2 (6 bases). V was trimmed by 6 bases and J by 3 bases, leaving 15 bases between them. The CDR3 spans 15 residues. The V gene's germline CDR1 is LGHNA and CDR2 YNFKEQ.

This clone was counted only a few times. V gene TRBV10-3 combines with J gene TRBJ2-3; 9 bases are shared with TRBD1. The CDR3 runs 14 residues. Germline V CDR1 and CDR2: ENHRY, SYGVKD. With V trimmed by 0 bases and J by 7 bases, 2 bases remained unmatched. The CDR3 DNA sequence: TGTGCCATCAGTGAGTCCGGGACAGGGAATACGCAGTATTTT. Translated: CAISESGTGNTQYF.

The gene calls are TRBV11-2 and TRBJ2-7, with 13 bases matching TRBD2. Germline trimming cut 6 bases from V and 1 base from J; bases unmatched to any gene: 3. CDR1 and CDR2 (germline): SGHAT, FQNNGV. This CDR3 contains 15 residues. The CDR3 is CASRLTSGGSYEQYF. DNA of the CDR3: TGTGCCAGCAGACTGACTAGCGGGGGGTCCTACGAGCAGTACTTC.

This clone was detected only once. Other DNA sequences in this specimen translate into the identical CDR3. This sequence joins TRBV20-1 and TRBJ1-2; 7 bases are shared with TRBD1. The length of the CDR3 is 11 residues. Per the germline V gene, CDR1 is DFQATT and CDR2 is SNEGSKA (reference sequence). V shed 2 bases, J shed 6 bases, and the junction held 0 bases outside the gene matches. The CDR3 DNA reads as TGCAGTGCTAGAACAGGGGATGGCTACACCTTC. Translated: CSARTGDGYTF.

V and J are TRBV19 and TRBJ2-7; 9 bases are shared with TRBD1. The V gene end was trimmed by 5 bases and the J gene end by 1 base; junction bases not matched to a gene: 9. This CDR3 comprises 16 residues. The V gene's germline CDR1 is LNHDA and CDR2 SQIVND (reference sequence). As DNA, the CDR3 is TGTGCCAGTAGTCGCACAGGGGGCGGGGGATCCTACGAGCAGTACTTC. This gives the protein CASSRTGGGGSYEQYF.

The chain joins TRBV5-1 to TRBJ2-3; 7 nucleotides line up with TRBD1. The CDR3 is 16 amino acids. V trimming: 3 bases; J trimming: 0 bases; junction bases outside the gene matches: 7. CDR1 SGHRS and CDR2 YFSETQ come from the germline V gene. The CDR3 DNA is TGCGCCAGCAGCTCCGGGACAGACCGTAGCACAGATACGCAGTATTTT. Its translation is CASSSGTDRSTDTQYF.

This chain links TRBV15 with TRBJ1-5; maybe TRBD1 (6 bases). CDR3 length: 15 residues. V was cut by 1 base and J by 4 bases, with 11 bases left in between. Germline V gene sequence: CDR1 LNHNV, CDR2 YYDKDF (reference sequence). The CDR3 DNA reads TGTGCCACCAGCAGAGGGGAGGGGGGAAATCAGCCCCAGCATTTT. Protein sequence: CATSRGEGGNQPQHF.